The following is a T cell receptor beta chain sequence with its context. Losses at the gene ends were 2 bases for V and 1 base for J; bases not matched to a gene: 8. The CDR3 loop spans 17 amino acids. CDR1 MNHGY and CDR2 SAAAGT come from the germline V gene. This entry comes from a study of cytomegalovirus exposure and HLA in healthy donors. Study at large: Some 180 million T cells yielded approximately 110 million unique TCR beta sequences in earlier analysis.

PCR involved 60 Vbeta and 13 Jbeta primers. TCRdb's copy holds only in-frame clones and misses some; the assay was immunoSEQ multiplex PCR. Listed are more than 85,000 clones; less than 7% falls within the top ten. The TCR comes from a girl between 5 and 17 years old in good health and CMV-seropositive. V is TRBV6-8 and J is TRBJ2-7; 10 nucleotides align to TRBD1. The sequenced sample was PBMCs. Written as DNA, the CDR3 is TGTGCCAGCAGTTACGAGGGACAGGGGATGTGGTCCTACGAGCAGTACGTC. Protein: CASSYEGQGMWSYEQYV.